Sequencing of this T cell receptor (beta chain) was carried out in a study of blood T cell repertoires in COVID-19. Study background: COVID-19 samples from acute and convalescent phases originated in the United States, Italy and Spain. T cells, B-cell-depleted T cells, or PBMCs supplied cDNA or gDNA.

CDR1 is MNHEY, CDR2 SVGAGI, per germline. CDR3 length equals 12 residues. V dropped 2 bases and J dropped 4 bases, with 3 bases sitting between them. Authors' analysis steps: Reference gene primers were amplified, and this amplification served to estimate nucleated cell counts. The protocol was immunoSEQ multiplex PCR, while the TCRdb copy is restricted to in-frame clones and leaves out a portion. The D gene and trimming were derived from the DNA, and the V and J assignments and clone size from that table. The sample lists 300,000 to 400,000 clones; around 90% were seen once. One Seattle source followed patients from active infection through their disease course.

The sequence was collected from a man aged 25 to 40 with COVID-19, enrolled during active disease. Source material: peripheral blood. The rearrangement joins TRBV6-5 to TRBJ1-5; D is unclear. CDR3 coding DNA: TGTGCCAGCAGTTACCGTAATCAGCCCCAGCATTTT. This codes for CASSYRNQPQHF.